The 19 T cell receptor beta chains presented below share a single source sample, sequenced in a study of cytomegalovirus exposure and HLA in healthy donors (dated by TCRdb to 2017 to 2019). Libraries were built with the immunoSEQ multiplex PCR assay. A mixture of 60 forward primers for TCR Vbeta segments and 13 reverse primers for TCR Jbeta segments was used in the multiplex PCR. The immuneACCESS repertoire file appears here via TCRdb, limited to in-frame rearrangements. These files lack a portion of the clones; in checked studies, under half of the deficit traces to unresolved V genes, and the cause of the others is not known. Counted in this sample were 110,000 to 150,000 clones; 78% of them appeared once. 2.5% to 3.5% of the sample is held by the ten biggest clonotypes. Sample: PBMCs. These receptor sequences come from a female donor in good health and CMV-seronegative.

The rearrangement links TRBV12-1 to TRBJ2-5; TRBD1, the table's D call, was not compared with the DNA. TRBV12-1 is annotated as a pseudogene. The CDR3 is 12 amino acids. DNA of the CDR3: TGTGCCAGCGCTCAGGGGGATGAGACCCAGTACTTC. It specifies CASAQGDETQYF.

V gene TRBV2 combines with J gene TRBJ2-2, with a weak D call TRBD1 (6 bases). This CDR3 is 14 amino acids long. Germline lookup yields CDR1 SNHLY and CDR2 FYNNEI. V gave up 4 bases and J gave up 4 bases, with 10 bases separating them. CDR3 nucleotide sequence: TGTGCCAGCAGTGCGGCCAGGGGCACCGGGGAGCTGTTTTTT. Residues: CASSAARGTGELFF.

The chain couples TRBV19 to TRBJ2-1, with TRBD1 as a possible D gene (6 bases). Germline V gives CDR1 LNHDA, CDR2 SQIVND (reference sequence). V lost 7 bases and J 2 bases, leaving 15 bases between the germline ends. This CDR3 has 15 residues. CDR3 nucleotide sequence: TGTGCCAGTATTCCGGACAGTAACACCTACAATGAGCAGTTCTTC. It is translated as CASIPDSNTYNEQFF. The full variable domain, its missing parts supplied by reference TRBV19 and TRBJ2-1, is DGGITQSPKYLFRKEGQNVTLSCEQNLNHDAMYWYRQDPGQGLRLIYYSQIVNDFQKGDIAEGYSVSREKKESFPLTVTSAQKNPTAFYLCASIPDSNTYNEQFFGPGTRLTVL.

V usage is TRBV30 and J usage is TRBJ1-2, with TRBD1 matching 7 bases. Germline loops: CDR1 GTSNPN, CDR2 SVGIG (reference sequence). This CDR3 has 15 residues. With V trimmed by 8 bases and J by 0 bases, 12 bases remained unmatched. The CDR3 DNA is TGTGCCATCCACAGGGGACAGAGAGCTAACTATGGCTACACCTTC. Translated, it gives CAIHRGQRANYGYTF.

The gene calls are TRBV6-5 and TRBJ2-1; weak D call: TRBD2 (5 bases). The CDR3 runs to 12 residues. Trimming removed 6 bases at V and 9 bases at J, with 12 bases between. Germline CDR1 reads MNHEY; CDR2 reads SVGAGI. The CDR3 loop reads CASSPSGGEQFF. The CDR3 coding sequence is TGTGCCAGCAGCCCGAGCGGCGGTGAGCAGTTCTTC.

As DNA, the CDR3 is TGTGCCAGCAGCTTATCTCTAGCGGGATTCCCCGGGGAGCTGTTTTTT. This codes for CASSLSLAGFPGELFF. V usage is TRBV7-9 and J usage is TRBJ2-2; 9 bases are a match to TRBD2. CDR3 length equals 16 residues. Germline lookup yields CDR1 SEHNR and CDR2 FQNEAQ (reference sequence). V trimming: 2 bases; J trimming: 6 bases; junction bases outside the gene matches: 7.

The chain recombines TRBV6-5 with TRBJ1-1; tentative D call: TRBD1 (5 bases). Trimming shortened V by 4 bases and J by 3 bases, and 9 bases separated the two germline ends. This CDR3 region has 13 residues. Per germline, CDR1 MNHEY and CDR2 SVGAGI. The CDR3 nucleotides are TGTGCCAGCAGTTTCTCGGGGCACACTGAAGCTTTCTTT. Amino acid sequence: CASSFSGHTEAFF.

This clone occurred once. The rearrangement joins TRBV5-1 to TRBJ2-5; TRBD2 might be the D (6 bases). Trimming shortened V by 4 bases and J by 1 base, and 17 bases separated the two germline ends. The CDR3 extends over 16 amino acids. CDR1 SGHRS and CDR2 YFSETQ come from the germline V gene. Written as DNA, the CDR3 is TGCGCCAGCAGCCGGGACTGGGGAAATTTCCAAGAGACCCAGTACTTC. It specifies CASSRDWGNFQETQYF.

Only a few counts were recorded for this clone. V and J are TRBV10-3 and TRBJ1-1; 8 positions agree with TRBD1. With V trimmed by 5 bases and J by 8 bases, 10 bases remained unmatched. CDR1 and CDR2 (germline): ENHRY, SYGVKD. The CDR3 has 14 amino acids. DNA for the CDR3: TGTGCCATCAGTTCCCGGACAGGGCAGGGAGAAGCTTTCTTT. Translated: CAISSRTGQGEAFF.

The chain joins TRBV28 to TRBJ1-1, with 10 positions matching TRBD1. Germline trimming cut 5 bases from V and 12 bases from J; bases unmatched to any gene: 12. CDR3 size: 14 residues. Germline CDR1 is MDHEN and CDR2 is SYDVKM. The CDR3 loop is CASSDRWDRGGTFF. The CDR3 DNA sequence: TGTGCCAGCAGTGACCGGTGGGACAGGGGAGGTACTTTCTTT.

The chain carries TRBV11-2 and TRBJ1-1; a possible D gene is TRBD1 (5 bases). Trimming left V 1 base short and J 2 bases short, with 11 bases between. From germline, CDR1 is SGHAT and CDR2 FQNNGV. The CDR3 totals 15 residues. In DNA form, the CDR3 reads TGTGCCAGCAGCTTAGGGGTGGGGGGTAACACTGAAGCTTTCTTT. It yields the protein CASSLGVGGNTEAFF.

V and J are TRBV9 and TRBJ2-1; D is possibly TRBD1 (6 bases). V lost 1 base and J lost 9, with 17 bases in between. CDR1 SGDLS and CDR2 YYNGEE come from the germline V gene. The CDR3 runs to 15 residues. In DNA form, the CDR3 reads TGTGCCAGCAGCGTATTCCCTAGCCCAGGGGCTGAGCAGTTCTTC. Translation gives CASSVFPSPGAEQFF.

In nucleotides, the CDR3 is TGTGCCAGCAGTGTAACGGGATTCTCTGGGGCCAACGTCCTGACTTTC. It codes for CASSVTGFSGANVLTF. The chain has TRBV2 and TRBJ2-6; D is perhaps TRBD2 (5 bases). CDR3 length equals 16 residues. V gave up 4 bases and J gave up 0 bases, with 10 bases separating them. Germline loops: CDR1 SNHLY, CDR2 FYNNEI.

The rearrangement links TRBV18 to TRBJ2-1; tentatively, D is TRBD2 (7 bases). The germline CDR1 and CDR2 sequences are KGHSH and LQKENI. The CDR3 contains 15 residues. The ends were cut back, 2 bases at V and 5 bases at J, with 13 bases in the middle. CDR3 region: CASSPGRGTNNEQFF. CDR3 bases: TGTGCCAGCTCACCAGGGCGGGGGACAAACAATGAGCAGTTCTTC. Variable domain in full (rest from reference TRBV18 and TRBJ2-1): NAGVMQNPRHLVRRRGQEARLRCSPMKGHSHVYWYRQLPEEGLKFMVYLQKENIIDESGMPKERFSAEFPKEGPSILRIQQVVRGDSAAYFCASSPGRGTNNEQFFGPGTRLTVL.

This chain's CDR3 is CATREASGANVLTF. In nucleotides, the CDR3 is TGTGCCACCCGGGAGGCCTCTGGGGCCAACGTCCTGACTTTC. This chain links TRBV19 with TRBJ2-6, with 7 bases matching TRBD2. V gave up 10 bases and J gave up 0 bases; unmatched junction bases: 3. Per the germline V gene, CDR1 is LNHDA and CDR2 is SQIVND (reference sequence). The CDR3 consists of 14 residues.

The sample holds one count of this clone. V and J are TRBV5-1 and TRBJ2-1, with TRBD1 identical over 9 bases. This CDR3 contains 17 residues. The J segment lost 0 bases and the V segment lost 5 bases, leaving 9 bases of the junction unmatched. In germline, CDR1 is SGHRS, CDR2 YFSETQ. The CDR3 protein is CASSSGTGFSSYNEQFF. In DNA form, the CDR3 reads TGCGCCAGCAGTTCCGGGACAGGGTTCTCCTCCTACAATGAGCAGTTCTTC. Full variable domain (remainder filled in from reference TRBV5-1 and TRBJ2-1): KAGVTQTPRYLIKTRGQQVTLSCSPISGHRSVSWYQQTPGQGLQFLFEYFSETQRNKGNFPGRFSGRQFSNSRSEMNVSTLELGDSALYLCASSSGTGFSSYNEQFFGPGTRLTVL.

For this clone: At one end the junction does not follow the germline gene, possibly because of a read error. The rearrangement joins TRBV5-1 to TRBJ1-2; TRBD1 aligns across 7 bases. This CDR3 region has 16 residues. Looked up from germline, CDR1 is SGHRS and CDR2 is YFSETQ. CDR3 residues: CASSLGTSGTDYGYPF. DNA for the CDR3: TGCGCCAGCAGCTTGGGCACTTCCGGGACAGACTATGGCTACCCCTTC.

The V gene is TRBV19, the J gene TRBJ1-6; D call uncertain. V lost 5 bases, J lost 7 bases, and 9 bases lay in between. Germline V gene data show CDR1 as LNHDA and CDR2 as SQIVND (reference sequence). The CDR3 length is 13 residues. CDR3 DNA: TGTGCCAGTAGTCTAACGAAAAATTCACCCCTCCACTTT. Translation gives CASSLTKNSPLHF.

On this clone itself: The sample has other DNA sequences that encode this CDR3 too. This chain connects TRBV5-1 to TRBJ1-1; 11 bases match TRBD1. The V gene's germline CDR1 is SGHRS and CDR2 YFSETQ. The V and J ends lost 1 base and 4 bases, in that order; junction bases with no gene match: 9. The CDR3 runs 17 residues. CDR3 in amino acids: CASSLSTRGTGGTEAFF. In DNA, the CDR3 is TGCGCCAGCAGCTTGTCGACCCGCGGGACAGGGGGCACTGAAGCTTTCTTT.